The following is a TCR beta chain sequence with its context. Its antigen is not known. This entry is derived from a study of T cell repertoires in cytomegalovirus infection. Whole-study context: Signatures in public TCR beta sequences pointed to both CMV infection and matching HLA type. Study-wide results and limits: Predominance within the ex vivo response was attributable to HLA-C-restricted CMV-specific TCR beta clonotypes. Using cumulative public TCR beta family frequency, the authors identified those who carried CMV together with the relevant HLA.

Germline V CDR1 and CDR2: LGHDT, YNNKEL (reference sequence). V dropped 4 bases and J dropped 2; count of bases not matched to a gene: 13. CDR3 size: 18 residues. TCRdb analysed the reads with MiXCR anew, one entry per CDR3 protein. The table has 400,000 or so distinct CDR3 sequences, approximately 31% seen once. This chain joins TRBV3-1 and TRBJ2-4, with TRBD2 matching over 8 bases. The material sequenced was PBMCs. This clonotype originated in a human donor in good health (CMV status not recorded). Some clones in this sample may be carry-over from other donors' samples. CDR3: CASSPSRLPGGPKNIQYF. In DNA, the CDR3 is TGTGCCAGCAGCCCAAGTCGGTTGCCGGGGGGGCCCAAAAACATTCAGTACTTC.